This T cell receptor beta chain stems from a study of cytomegalovirus exposure and HLA in healthy donors. CDR3 length equals 14 residues. The ends were cut back, 2 bases at V and 0 bases at J, with 5 bases in the middle. Germline V gene sequence: CDR1 MNHNS, CDR2 SASEGT. It was with 60 Vbeta and 13 Jbeta primers that the PCR ran. Method: immunoSEQ multiplex PCR; TCRdb's copy keeps in-frame clones and lacks some. The sample lists 110,000 to 150,000 clones, approximately 80% occurring once. Remarks on this clone: No antigen is known for it.

Whole-study results and caveats: Some TCR beta chains (around 180 of them) were listed as cytomegalovirus-associated.

The sequence was collected from a woman in her 50s in good health and CMV-seronegative. The sequencing sample was made of PBMCs. The chain links TRBV6-1 to TRBJ2-1; D remains unclear. In DNA, the CDR3 is TGTGCCAGCAGTGAAAGTAGCTCCTACAATGAGCAGTTCTTC. The encoded protein is CASSESSSYNEQFF.